This T cell receptor (beta chain) emerged from a study of blood T cell repertoires in COVID-19. Whole-study context: Sample material is recorded as cDNA or gDNA derived from T cells, B-cell-depleted T cells, or PBMCs.

Original handling: How many nucleated cells were present was estimated from reference gene primer amplification. Clones were sequenced by immunoSEQ multiplex PCR, and TCRdb holds only the in-frame ones, with some missing. The V and J calls and clone size are taken from that table; D and trimming were inferred from the DNA. The table records roughly 250,000 clones, about 89% of them present only once. V lost 3 bases to trimming and J lost 1 base, with 7 bases between them. Germline CDR1 MNHEY, CDR2 SMNVEV (reference sequence). The CDR3 contains 14 residues. Sequenced: peripheral blood. The rearrangement joins TRBV27 to TRBJ2-1, with D perhaps TRBD2 (6 bases). The TCR comes from a man under 40 with acute or convalescent COVID-19. The CDR3 coding sequence is TGTGCCAGCAGTTTGCGGGAATCCTACAATGAGCAGTTCTTC. It yields the protein CASSLRESYNEQFF.